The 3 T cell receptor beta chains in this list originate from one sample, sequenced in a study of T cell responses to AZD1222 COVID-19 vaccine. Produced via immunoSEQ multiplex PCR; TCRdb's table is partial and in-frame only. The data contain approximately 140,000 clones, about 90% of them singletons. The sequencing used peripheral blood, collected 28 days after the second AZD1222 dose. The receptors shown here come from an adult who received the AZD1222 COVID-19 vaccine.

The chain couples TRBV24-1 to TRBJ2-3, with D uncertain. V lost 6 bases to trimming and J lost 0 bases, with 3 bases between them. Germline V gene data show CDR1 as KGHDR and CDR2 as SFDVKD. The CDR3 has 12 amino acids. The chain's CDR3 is CATSSSTDTQYF. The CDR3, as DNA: TGTGCCACCAGTTCGAGCACAGATACGCAGTATTTT.

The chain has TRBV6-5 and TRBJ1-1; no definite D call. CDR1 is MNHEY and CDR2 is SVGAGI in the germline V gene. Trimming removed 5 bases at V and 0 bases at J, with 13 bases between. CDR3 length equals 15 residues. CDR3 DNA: TGTGCCAGCAGTCCCTGGGTTCGGATGAACACTGAAGCTTTCTTT. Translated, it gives CASSPWVRMNTEAFF.

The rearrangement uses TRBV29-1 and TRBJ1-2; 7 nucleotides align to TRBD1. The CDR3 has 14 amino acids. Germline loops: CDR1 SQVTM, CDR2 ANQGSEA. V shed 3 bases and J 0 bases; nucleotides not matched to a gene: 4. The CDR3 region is CSVDVGTANYGYTF. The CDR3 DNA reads TGCAGCGTTGATGTGGGGACAGCTAACTATGGCTACACCTTC. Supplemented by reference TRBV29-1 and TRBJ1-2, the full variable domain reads SAVISQKPSRDICQRGTSLTIQCQVDSQVTMMFWYRQQPGQSLTLIATANQGSEATYESGFVIDKFPISRPNLTFSTLTVSNMSPEDSSIYLCSVDVGTANYGYTFGSGTRLTVV.